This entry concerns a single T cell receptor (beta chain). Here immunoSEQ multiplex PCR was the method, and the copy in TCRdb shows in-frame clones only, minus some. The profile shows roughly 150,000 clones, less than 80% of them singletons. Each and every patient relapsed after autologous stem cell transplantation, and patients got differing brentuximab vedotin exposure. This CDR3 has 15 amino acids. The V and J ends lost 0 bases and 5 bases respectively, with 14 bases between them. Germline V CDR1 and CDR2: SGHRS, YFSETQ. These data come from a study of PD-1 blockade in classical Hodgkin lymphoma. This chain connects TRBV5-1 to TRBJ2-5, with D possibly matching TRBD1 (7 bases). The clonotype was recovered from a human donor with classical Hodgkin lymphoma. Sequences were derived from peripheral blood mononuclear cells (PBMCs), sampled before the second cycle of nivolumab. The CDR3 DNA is TGCGCCAGCAGCTTGGCAGGGGGGAATGGCGAGACCCAGTACTTC. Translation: CASSLAGGNGETQYF. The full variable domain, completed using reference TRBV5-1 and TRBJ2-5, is KAGVTQTPRYLIKTRGQQVTLSCSPISGHRSVSWYQQTPGQGLQFLFEYFSETQRNKGNFPGRFSGRQFSNSRSEMNVSTLELGDSALYLCASSLAGGNGETQYFGPGTRLLVL.